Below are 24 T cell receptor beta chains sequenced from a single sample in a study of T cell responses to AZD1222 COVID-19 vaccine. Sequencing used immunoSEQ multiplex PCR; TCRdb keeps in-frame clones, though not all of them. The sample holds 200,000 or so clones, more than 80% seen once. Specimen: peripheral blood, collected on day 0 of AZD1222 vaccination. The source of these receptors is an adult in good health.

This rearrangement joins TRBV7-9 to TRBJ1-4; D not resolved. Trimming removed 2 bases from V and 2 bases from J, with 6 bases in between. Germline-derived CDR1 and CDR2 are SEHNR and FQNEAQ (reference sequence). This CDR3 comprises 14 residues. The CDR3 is CASSLTGTNEKLFF. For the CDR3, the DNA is TGTGCCAGCAGCTTAACTGGTACTAATGAAAAACTGTTTTTT.

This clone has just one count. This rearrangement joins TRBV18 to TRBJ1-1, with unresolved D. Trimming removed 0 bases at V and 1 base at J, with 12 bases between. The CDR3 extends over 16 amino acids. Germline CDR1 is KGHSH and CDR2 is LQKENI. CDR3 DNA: TGTGCCAGCTCACCACCTTCGCGAGGGCCGAACACTGAAGCTTTCTTT. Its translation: CASSPPSRGPNTEAFF.

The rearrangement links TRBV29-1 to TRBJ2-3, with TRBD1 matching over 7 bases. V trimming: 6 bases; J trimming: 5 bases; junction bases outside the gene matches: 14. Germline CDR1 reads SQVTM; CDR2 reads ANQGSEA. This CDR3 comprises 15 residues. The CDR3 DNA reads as TGCAGCGTAGAAACATTTGACAGGGTGAGAGATACGCAGTATTTT. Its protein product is CSVETFDRVRDTQYF.

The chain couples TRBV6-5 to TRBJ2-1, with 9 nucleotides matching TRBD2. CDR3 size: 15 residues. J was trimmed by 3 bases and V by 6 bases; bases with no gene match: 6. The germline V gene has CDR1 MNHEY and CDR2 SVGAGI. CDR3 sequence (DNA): TGTGCCAGCAGACCCCTAGCGGGACACTACAATGAGCAGTTCTTC. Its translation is CASRPLAGHYNEQFF.

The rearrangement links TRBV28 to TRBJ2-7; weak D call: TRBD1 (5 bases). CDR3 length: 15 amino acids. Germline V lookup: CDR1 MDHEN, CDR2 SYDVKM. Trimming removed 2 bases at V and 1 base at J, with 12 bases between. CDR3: CASSLPQGLSYEQYF. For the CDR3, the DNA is TGTGCCAGCAGTTTACCCCAGGGTTTATCCTACGAGCAGTACTTC.

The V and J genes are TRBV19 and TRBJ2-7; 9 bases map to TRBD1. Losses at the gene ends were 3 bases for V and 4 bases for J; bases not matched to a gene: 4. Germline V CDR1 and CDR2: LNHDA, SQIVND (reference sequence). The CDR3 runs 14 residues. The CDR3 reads CASSIRDRVYEQYF. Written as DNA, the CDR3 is TGTGCCAGTAGTATCAGGGACAGGGTTTACGAGCAGTACTTC.

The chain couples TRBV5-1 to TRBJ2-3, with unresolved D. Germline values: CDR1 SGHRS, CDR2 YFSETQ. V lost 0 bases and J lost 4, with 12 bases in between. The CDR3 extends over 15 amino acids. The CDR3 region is CASSLAAKPADTQYF. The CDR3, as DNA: TGCGCCAGCAGCTTGGCCGCTAAGCCCGCAGATACGCAGTATTTT. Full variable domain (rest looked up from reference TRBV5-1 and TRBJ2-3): KAGVTQTPRYLIKTRGQQVTLSCSPISGHRSVSWYQQTPGQGLQFLFEYFSETQRNKGNFPGRFSGRQFSNSRSEMNVSTLELGDSALYLCASSLAAKPADTQYFGPGTRLTVL.

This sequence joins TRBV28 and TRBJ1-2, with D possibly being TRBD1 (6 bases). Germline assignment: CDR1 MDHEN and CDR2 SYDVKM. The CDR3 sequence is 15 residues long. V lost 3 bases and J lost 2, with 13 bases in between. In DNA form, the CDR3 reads TGTGCCAGCAGTTTGTGGGCGCAGGGGAACTATGGCTACACCTTC. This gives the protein CASSLWAQGNYGYTF.

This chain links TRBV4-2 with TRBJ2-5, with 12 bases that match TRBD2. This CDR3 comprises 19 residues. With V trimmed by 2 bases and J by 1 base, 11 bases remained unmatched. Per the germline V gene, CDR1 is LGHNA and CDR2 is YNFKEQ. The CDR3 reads CASSQSTSGRTSVQETQYF. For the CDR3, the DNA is TGTGCCAGCAGCCAATCAACTAGCGGGAGGACTTCAGTCCAAGAGACCCAGTACTTC.

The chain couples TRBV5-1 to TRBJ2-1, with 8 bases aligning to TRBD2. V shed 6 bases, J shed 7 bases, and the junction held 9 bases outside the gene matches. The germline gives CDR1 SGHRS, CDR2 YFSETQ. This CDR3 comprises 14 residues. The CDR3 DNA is TGCGCCAGCACCCTAGCGGGCGCCCTTAATGAGCAGTTCTTC. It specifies CASTLAGALNEQFF.

The CDR3 DNA reads as TGTGCCAGCAGCTTAGCCAAACTAGCGGGAGGCCGCACAGATACGCAGTATTTT. As protein: CASSLAKLAGGRTDTQYF. The gene calls are TRBV7-9 and TRBJ2-3; 12 bases match TRBD2. This CDR3 is 18 amino acids long. Per germline, CDR1 SEHNR and CDR2 FQNEAQ (reference sequence). V shed 0 bases, J shed 1 base, and the junction held 5 bases outside the gene matches.

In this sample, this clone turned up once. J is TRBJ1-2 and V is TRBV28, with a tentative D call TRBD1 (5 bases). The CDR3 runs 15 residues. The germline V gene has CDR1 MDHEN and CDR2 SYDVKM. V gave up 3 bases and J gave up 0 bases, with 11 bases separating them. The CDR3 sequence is CASSFGATANYGYTF. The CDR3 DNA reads TGTGCCAGCAGTTTTGGGGCAACCGCTAACTATGGCTACACCTTC.

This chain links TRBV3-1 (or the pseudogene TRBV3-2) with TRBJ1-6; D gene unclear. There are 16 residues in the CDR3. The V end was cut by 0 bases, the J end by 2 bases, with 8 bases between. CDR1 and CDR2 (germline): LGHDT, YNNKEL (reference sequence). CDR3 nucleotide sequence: TGTGCCAGCAGCCAAGACCACGGGGCCTATAATTCACCCCTCCACTTT. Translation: CASSQDHGAYNSPLHF.

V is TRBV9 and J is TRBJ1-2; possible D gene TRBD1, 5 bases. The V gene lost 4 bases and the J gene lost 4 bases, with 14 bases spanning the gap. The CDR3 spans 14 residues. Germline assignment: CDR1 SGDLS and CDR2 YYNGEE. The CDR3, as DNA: TGTGCCAGCAGCCGTGGGGGTCAGAGCTATGGCTACACCTTC. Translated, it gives CASSRGGQSYGYTF. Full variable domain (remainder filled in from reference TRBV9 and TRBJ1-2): DSGVTQTPKHLITATGQRVTLRCSPRSGDLSVYWYQQSLDQGLQFLIQYYNGEERAKGNILERFSAQQFPDLHSELNLSSLELGDSALYFCASSRGGQSYGYTFGSGTRLTVV.

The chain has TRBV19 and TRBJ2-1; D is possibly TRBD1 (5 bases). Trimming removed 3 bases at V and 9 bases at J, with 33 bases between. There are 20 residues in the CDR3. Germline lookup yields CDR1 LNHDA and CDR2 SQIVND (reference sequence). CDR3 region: CASSIERLRTSKKGPAEQFF. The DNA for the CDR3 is TGTGCCAGTAGTATCGAAAGGCTTAGGACAAGCAAAAAAGGGCCCGCTGAGCAGTTCTTC.

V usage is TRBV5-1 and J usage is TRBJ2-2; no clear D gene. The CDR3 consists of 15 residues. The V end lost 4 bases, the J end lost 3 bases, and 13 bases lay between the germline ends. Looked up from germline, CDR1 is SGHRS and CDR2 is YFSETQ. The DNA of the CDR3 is TGCGCCAGCAGCCGATTACGGAGCCACACCGGGGAGCTGTTTTTT. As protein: CASSRLRSHTGELFF.

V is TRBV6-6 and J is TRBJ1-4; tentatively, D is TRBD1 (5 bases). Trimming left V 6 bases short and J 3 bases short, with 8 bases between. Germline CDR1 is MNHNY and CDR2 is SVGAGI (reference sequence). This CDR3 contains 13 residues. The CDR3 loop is CASRGVSNEKLFF. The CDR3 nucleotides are TGTGCCAGCAGGGGGGTGTCTAATGAAAAACTGTTTTTT.

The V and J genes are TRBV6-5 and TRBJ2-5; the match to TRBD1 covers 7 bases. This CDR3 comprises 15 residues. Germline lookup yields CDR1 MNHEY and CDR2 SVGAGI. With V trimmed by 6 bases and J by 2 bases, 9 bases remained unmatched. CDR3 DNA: TGTGCCAGCAGCTACAGGGGTTTGGCTCAAGAGACCCAGTACTTC. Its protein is CASSYRGLAQETQYF.

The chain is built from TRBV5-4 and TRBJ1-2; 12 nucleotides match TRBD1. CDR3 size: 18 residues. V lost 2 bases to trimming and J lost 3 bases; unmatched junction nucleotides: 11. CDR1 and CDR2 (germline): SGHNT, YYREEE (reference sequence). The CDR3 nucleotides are TGTGCCAGCAGCTTCATGCCGGGACAGGGGGCCTCTCACTATGGCTACACCTTC. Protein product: CASSFMPGQGASHYGYTF. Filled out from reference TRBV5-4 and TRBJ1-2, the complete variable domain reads ETGVTQSPTHLIKTRGQQVTLRCSSQSGHNTVSWYQQALGQGPQFIFQYYREEENGRGNFPPRFSGLQFPNYSSELNVNALELDDSALYLCASSFMPGQGASHYGYTFGSGTRLTVV.

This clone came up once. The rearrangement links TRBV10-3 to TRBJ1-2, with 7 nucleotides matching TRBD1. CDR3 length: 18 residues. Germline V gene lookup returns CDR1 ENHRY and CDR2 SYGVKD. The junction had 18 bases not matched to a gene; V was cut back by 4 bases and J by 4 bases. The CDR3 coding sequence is TGTGCCATCAGTGCCCCCGGGACAGACCACCGAGGGGGCTATGGCTACACCTTC. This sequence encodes CAISAPGTDHRGGYGYTF.

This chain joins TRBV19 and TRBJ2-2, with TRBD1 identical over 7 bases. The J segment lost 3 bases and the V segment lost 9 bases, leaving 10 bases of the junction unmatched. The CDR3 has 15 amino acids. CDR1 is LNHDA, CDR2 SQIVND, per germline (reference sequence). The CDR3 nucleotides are TGTGCCAGCCTGCCGACAGGGAGTTACACCGGGGAGCTGTTTTTT. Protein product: CASLPTGSYTGELFF.

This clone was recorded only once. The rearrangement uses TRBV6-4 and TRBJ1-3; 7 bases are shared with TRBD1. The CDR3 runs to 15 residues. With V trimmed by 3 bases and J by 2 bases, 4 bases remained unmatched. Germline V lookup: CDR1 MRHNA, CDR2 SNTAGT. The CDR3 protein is CASSEQQGPGNTIYF. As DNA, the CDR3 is TGTGCCAGCAGTGAACAACAGGGGCCTGGAAACACCATATATTTT.

Here the CDR3 DNA reads TGCAGCGTAAGAAGGGGGCGCGACACTGAAGCTTTCTTT. It specifies CSVRRGRDTEAFF. The chain combines TRBV29-1 with TRBJ1-1; 7 nucleotides line up with TRBD1. CDR1 is SQVTM and CDR2 is ANQGSEA in the germline V gene. J gave up 3 bases and V 6 bases, and 7 bases lay outside the gene matches. There are 13 residues in the CDR3.

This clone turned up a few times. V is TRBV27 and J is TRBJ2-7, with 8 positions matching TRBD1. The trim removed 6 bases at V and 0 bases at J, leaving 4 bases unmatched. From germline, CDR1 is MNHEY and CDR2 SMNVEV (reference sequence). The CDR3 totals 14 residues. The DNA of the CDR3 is TGTGCCAGCAGAATTGGGACAGGCTCCTACGAGCAGTACTTC. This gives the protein CASRIGTGSYEQYF.